The 20 T cell receptor beta chains reported below all come from one sample, sequenced in a study of T cell repertoires in cytomegalovirus infection. TCRdb itself ran the reads through MiXCR, one entry per CDR3 protein. The table shows 500,000 or so distinct CDR3 sequences, with 16% occurring only once. Input material: CD8+ T cells from PBMCs. These receptors were collected from a human donor in good health (CMV status not recorded). Some clones in this sample may be carry-over from other donors' samples.

This sequence joins TRBV2 and TRBJ2-7; a weak D match, TRBD2 (6 bases). Germline lookup yields CDR1 SNHLY and CDR2 FYNNEI. The V gene lost 3 bases and the J gene lost 2 bases, with 11 bases spanning the gap. This CDR3 is 14 amino acids long. DNA for the CDR3: TGTGCCAGCAGTGAGGAGGGCAGAGCCTACGAGCAGTACTTC. Residues: CASSEEGRAYEQYF.

There are many counts of this clonotype. V is TRBV28 and J is TRBJ2-7; D unresolved. The CDR3 is 14 amino acids. Germline loops: CDR1 MDHEN, CDR2 SYDVKM. V was trimmed by 5 bases and J by 0 bases, leaving 11 bases between them. The CDR3 DNA sequence: TGTGCCAGCAGTCCCCCTAAGAACTCCTACGAGCAGTACTTC. It is translated as CASSPPKNSYEQYF.

Comments on this clonotype: A much larger clone differs from this one at a single base, so this may be a read error. This likely comes from a read error, as the CDR3 has no conserved phenylalanine or tryptophan at its end. The chain couples TRBV7-3 to TRBJ2-1; perhaps TRBD2 as D (6 bases). This CDR3 is built from 13 residues. Germline V gene lookup returns CDR1 SGHTA and CDR2 FQGTGA. Trimming removed 8 bases at V and 7 bases at J, with 15 bases between. The CDR3 DNA sequence: TGTGCCAGCCACGGCCAGCGGGCTAATGAGCAGTTCTTA. This translates into CASHGQRANEQFL.

The CDR3 loop reads CASSQQKAGGGPYEQYF. Written as DNA, the CDR3 is TGTGCCAGCAGCCAACAAAAGGCGGGGGGCGGCCCCTACGAGCAGTACTTC. The genes are TRBV14 and TRBJ2-7; 8 bases map to TRBD2. CDR3 length equals 17 residues. V was pared by 2 bases and J by 2 bases, with 11 bases of the junction left unmatched. CDR1 is SGHDN and CDR2 is FVKESK in the germline V gene.

This chain links TRBV19 with TRBJ2-7; 7 nucleotides line up with TRBD1. The junction had 10 bases not matched to a gene; V was cut back by 5 bases and J by 3 bases. The CDR3 totals 15 residues. Germline V gene data show CDR1 as LNHDA and CDR2 as SQIVND (reference sequence). CDR3: CASSFLPGQLYEQYF. As DNA, the CDR3 is TGTGCCAGTAGTTTCTTACCGGGACAGCTCTACGAGCAGTACTTC.

V gene TRBV19 combines with J gene TRBJ2-5; D unclear. Germline V gives CDR1 LNHDA, CDR2 SQIVND (reference sequence). V lost 5 bases and J lost 2, with 12 bases in between. This CDR3 region has 14 residues. The CDR3 nucleotides read TGTGCCAGTAGTCATCAAAGTTTACAAGAGACCCAGTACTTC. This translates into CASSHQSLQETQYF.

In regard to this clonotype: A much more abundant neighbour one base away suggests this may be a read error. Because it lacks the conserved phenylalanine or tryptophan at the end, this CDR3 is likely a read error. The chain recombines TRBV7-3 with TRBJ2-7, with D uncertain. The germline V gene encodes CDR1 SGHTA and CDR2 FQGTGA. Trimming shortened V by 0 bases and J by 6 bases, and 12 bases separated the two germline ends. The CDR3 is 14 residues long. In DNA, the CDR3 is TGTGCCAGCAGCTTAACAGGGTCTCGCTCCGAGCAGTACTTA. Its translation is CASSLTGSRSEQYL.

This clonotype was recorded a few times. The V gene is TRBV13, the J gene TRBJ1-5, with D hard to call. Germline loops: CDR1 PRHDT, CDR2 FYEKMQ (reference sequence). With 0 bases removed from V and 6 bases from J, the gap between germline ends came to 9 bases. The CDR3 extends over 14 amino acids. CDR3 DNA: TGTGCCAGCAGCTTAGGGCCCACCGGTCAGCCCCAGCATTTT. This gives the protein CASSLGPTGQPQHF.

This clonotype was counted ten times or more. J is TRBJ2-5 and V is TRBV28, with 8 bases lining up with TRBD1. The CDR3 spans 14 residues. From germline, CDR1 is MDHEN and CDR2 SYDVKM. Losses at the gene ends were 7 bases for V and 0 bases for J; bases not matched to a gene: 4. The CDR3 DNA is TGTGCCAGCACTGGGGACAGGTACCAAGAGACCCAGTACTTC. This codes for CASTGDRYQETQYF. The full variable domain, its missing parts supplied by reference TRBV28 and TRBJ2-5, is DVKVTQSSRYLVKRTGEKVFLECVQDMDHENMFWYRQDPGLGLRLIYFSYDVKMKEKGDIPEGYSVSREKKERFSLILESASTNQTSMYLCASTGDRYQETQYFGPGTRLLVL.

At least ten counts were recorded for this clonotype. V is TRBV6-1 and J is TRBJ1-1; D is perhaps TRBD1 (5 bases). The CDR3 runs 15 residues. V was pared by 6 bases and J by 5 bases, with 19 bases between. Germline V gene sequence: CDR1 MNHNS, CDR2 SASEGT. Here the CDR3 reads CASRTLQGTETEAFF. The CDR3 DNA sequence: TGTGCCAGCAGGACTTTGCAGGGCACGGAGACTGAAGCTTTCTTT.

This clonotype has a handful of counts. CDR3 nucleotide sequence: TGCAGTGCCGGATGGGACGTCGAGAACGAGCAGTACTTC. Amino acids: CSAGWDVENEQYF. V is TRBV20-1 and J is TRBJ2-7, with D perhaps being TRBD1 or TRBD2 (5 bases each). CDR1 and CDR2 from the germline V gene are DFQATT and SNEGSKA (reference sequence). The CDR3 is made up of 13 amino acids. V lost 6 bases to trimming and J lost 5 bases, with 17 bases between them.

The CDR3 region has the DNA TGCGCCAGCAGTGAAGCAGGAGGCAGGGACGAGCAGTACTTC. This encodes CASSEAGGRDEQYF. The chain employs TRBV10-2 and TRBJ2-7, with D perhaps matching TRBD1 or TRBD2 (5 bases each). Deletions cut 3 bases from V and 5 bases from J, with 14 bases between. The CDR3 is 14 amino acids. CDR1 WSHSY and CDR2 SAAADI come from the germline V gene.

This clonotype was counted many times. The V and J genes are TRBV14 and TRBJ1-6, with D perhaps matching TRBD1 (5 bases). Germline loops: CDR1 SGHDN, CDR2 FVKESK. V was pared by 0 bases and J by 7 bases, with 13 bases between. The CDR3 length is 16 residues. This CDR3 reads CASSQDVGRRNSPLHF. CDR3 in DNA: TGTGCCAGCAGCCAAGATGTGGGACGTAGAAATTCACCCCTCCACTTT.

This clonotype was observed a handful of times. V usage is TRBV30 and J usage is TRBJ2-1, with D perhaps TRBD1 or TRBD2 (5 bases each). The CDR3 is made up of 13 amino acids. The germline CDR1 and CDR2 sequences are GTSNPN and SVGIG (reference sequence). The germline V and J ends were trimmed by 2 bases and 7 bases, with 12 bases remaining between them. The CDR3 DNA reads as TGTGCCTGGAGTTGGGGGAGTGGGAATGAGCAGTTCTTC. Its translation is CAWSWGSGNEQFF.

The genes are TRBV5-1 and TRBJ2-7, with a weak D call TRBD2 (5 bases). The CDR3 is 14 amino acids. Germline values: CDR1 SGHRS, CDR2 YFSETQ. V shed 4 bases and J shed 2 bases, with 13 bases lying between them. CDR3 region: CASSPRGLTYEQYF. DNA for the CDR3: TGCGCCAGCAGCCCCCGGGGTCTTACCTACGAGCAGTACTTC.

The V and J genes are TRBV20-1 and TRBJ2-1; 16 bases are a match to TRBD2. The V segment lost 1 base and the J segment 7 bases; nucleotides outside the gene matches: 7. CDR3 length equals 17 residues. Per the germline V gene, CDR1 is DFQATT and CDR2 is SNEGSKA (reference sequence). CDR3 loop: CSARAPGTSGRGNEQFF. The CDR3 DNA follows: TGCAGTGCTAGAGCCCCCGGGACTAGCGGGAGGGGAAATGAGCAGTTCTTC.

In its sample, this clonotype was seen a few times. The genes are TRBV7-9 and TRBJ1-1; D possibly corresponds to TRBD1 (6 bases). The CDR3 has 12 amino acids. Deletions cut 1 base from V and 9 bases from J, with 9 bases between. The germline gives CDR1 SEHNR, CDR2 FQNEAQ (reference sequence). CDR3 DNA sequence: TGTGCCAGCAGCTTAGTGGACAGACAAGCTTTCTTT. This codes for CASSLVDRQAFF.

As for this clonotype: The junction shows a germline mismatch at one end, possibly a read error. This chain joins TRBV10-3 and TRBJ2-1; 8 bases align to TRBD1. This CDR3 has 14 amino acids. Per the germline V gene, CDR1 is ENHRY and CDR2 is SYGVKD. CDR3 residues: CAITPQGANAEQLF. CDR3 nucleotide sequence: TGTGCCATCACCCCTCAGGGGGCGAACGCTGAGCAGTTATTC.

In this sample, this clonotype turned up once. The CDR3 here is CASSFSHARGPQETQYF. The CDR3, as DNA: TGCGCCAGCAGCTTCTCCCATGCGCGGGGGCCCCAAGAGACCCAGTACTTC. The chain is built from TRBV4-1 and TRBJ2-5, with D tentatively TRBD2 (7 bases). Germline V CDR1 and CDR2: MGHRA, YSYEKL. The CDR3 contains 17 residues. Trimming removed 5 bases at V and 1 base at J, with 20 bases between.

This clonotype was picked up many times. This rearrangement joins TRBV7-9 to TRBJ2-7; TRBD1 matches 9 bases. The CDR3 has 14 residues. The V gene's germline CDR1 is SEHNR and CDR2 FQNEAQ (reference sequence). V lost 5 bases, J lost 5 bases, and 7 bases stayed unmatched. This CDR3 is CASSQTGGEDEQYF. In DNA, the CDR3 is TGTGCCAGCAGCCAAACAGGGGGCGAGGACGAGCAGTACTTC.